This TCR beta chain derives from a study of blood T cell repertoires in COVID-19. Study-level information: Acute and convalescent COVID-19 specimens originated in the United States, Italy and Spain.

Per the germline V gene, CDR1 is SNHLY and CDR2 is FYNNEI. The CDR3 consists of 16 residues. V trimming: 3 bases; J trimming: 5 bases; junction bases outside the gene matches: 10. Authors' analysis steps: Nucleated cell counts were estimated from reference gene primer amplification. TCRdb's copy holds only in-frame clones and misses some; the assay was immunoSEQ multiplex PCR. That table is the source of V, J and clone size, and D and trimming were worked out from the DNA. This sample carries around 100,000 clones, 90% of them seen once, and the ten largest clones take over 4.5%. J is TRBJ1-5 and V is TRBV2; TRBD1 matches at 7 bases. This receptor was identified in a man over 45 with acute or convalescent COVID-19. Input material: peripheral blood. The CDR3, as DNA: TGTGCCAGCAGTGACCCCACAGGGGCTGCGGATCAGCCCCAGCATTTT. Translated, it gives CASSDPTGAADQPQHF.